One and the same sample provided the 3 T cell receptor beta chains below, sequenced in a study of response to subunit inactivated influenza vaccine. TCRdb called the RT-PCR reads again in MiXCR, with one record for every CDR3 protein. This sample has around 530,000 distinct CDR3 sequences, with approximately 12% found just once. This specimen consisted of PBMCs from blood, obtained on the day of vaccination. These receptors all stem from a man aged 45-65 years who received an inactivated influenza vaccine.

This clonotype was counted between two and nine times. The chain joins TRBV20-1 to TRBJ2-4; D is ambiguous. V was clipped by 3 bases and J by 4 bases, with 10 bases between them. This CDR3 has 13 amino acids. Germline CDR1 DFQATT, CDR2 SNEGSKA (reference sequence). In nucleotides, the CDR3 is TGCAGTGCTAGGTGGCAGCCAAAAAACATTCAGTACTTC. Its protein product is CSARWQPKNIQYF.

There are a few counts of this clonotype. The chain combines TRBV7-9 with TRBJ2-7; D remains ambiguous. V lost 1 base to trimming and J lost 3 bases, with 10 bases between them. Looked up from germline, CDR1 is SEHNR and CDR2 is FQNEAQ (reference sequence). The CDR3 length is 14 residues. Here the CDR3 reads CASSLEGLRYEQYF. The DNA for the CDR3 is TGTGCCAGCAGCTTAGAGGGCCTTCGCTACGAGCAGTACTTC.

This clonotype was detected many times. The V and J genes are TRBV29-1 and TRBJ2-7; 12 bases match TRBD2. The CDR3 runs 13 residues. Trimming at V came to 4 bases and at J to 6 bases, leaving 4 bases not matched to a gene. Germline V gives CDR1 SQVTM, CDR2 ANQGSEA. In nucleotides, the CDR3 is TGCAGCGTTGGGCTAGCGGGAGGGGGCGAGCAGTACTTC. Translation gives CSVGLAGGGEQYF.